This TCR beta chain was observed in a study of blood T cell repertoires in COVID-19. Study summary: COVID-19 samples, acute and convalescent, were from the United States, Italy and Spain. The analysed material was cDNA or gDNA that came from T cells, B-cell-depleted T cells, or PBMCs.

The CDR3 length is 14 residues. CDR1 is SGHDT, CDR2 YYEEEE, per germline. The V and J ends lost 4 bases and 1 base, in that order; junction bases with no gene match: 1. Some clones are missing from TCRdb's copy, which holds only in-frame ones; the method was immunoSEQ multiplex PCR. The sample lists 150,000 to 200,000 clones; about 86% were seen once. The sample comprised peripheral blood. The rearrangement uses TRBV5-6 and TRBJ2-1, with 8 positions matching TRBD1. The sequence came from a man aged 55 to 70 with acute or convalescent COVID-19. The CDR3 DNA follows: TGTGCCAGCAGCAGGACAGGGTCCTACAATGAGCAGTTCTTC. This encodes CASSRTGSYNEQFF.